Sequencing of this T cell receptor beta chain was carried out in a study of blood T cell repertoires in COVID-19. As originally analysed: For nucleated cells, counts were estimated from reference gene primer amplification. Profiling relied on immunoSEQ multiplex PCR, and the TCRdb table lists in-frame clones only, not all of them. V and J calls plus clone size are reproduced from that table; the DNA served to infer D and trimming. The data contain 100,000 to 150,000 clones, roughly 69% of them singletons. V was pared by 0 bases and J by 6 bases, with 11 bases between. In germline, CDR1 is GTSNPN, CDR2 SVGIG (reference sequence). The CDR3 runs 13 residues. This clone was observed a handful of times.

The chain carries TRBV30 and TRBJ1-1, with unresolved D. Sequenced input: peripheral blood. This clonotype originated in a woman between 70 and 85 years old with acute or convalescent COVID-19. The CDR3 sequence: CAWSVSGIAEAFF. CDR3 DNA: TGTGCCTGGAGTGTATCGGGGATTGCTGAAGCTTTCTTT.